These T cell receptor beta chains were read from a single sample in a study of OX40 agonist ivuxolimab in advanced cancers. Clones were read by immunoSEQ multiplex PCR, and TCRdb kept only the in-frame ones, dropping some. The profile shows fewer than 50,000 clones, roughly 89% of them singletons. The input for sequencing was CD4+ or CD8+ T cells sorted from blood, taken in a trial of the OX40 agonist ivuxolimab. The receptor source for this set is an adult with an advanced solid tumor such as melanoma, head and neck, liver or kidney cancer. CDR3s include the opening cysteine and the closing phenylalanine or tryptophan. Some rows have no size entry. The others give once, few or many, or a class for an expanded clone.

CDR3 protein: CASSLQAGGYNEQFF; clone size: NA; J gene: TRBJ2-1; V gene: TRBV7-9
CDR3 protein: CSVEGTDPGDPPYEQYF; clone size: NA; J gene: TRBJ2-7; V gene: TRBV29-1
CDR3 protein: CASSLDRGYEQYF; clone size: once; J gene: TRBJ2-7; V gene: TRBV7-2
CDR3 protein: CASSPMQGKKNIQYF; clone size: NA; J gene: TRBJ2-4; V gene: TRBV18
CDR3 protein: CASSPPGQGARETQYF; clone size: NA; J gene: TRBJ2-5; V gene: TRBV5-8
CDR3 protein: CASSLGGTGGADTQYF; clone size: NA; J gene: TRBJ2-3; V gene: TRBV5-4
CDR3 protein: CATGQFYEQYF; clone size: NA; J gene: TRBJ2-7; V gene: TRBV28
CDR3 protein: CASSLGVGNQETQYF; clone size: NA; J gene: TRBJ2-5; V gene: TRBV5-5
CDR3 protein: CASSAGTGVMVNTEAFF; clone size: NA; J gene: TRBJ1-1; V gene: TRBV6-1
CDR3 protein: CASSPPSGKGYEQYF; clone size: NA; J gene: TRBJ2-7; V gene: TRBV18
CDR3 protein: CASREGSSYNSPLHF; clone size: NA; J gene: TRBJ1-6; V gene: TRBV6-4
CDR3 protein: CAWSVNRFNGYTF; clone size: NA; J gene: TRBJ1-2; V gene: TRBV30
CDR3 protein: CATSLHAGDTGELFF; clone size: NA; J gene: TRBJ2-2; V gene: TRBV15
CDR3 protein: CASSYGTGREKLFF; clone size: NA; J gene: TRBJ1-4; V gene: TRBV6-6
CDR3 protein: CASSGPSLAAIEQFF; clone size: NA; J gene: TRBJ2-1; V gene: TRBV9
CDR3 protein: CASKRGTASGNTIYF; clone size: once; J gene: TRBJ1-3; V gene: TRBV5-1
CDR3 protein: CATSRDQRGGTDTQYF; clone size: NA; J gene: TRBJ2-3; V gene: TRBV15
CDR3 protein: CASSQEGADTQYF; clone size: once; J gene: TRBJ2-3; V gene: TRBV7-3
CDR3 protein: CASSLGVWGNYEQYF; clone size: NA; J gene: TRBJ2-7; V gene: TRBV5-1
CDR3 protein: CASGLVRHINSPLHF; clone size: NA; J gene: TRBJ1-6; V gene: TRBV12-5
CDR3 protein: CASSIDFVGRVVNEQFF; clone size: NA; J gene: TRBJ2-1; V gene: TRBV19
CDR3 protein: CSALWVDTQYF; clone size: NA; J gene: TRBJ2-3; V gene: TRBV20-1
CDR3 protein: CASSVGTRQETQYF; clone size: NA; J gene: TRBJ2-5; V gene: TRBV9
CDR3 protein: CASSPRGGGYNEQFF; clone size: NA; J gene: TRBJ2-1; V gene: TRBV5-1
CDR3 protein: CASSLVLNSPLHF; clone size: once; J gene: TRBJ1-6; V gene: TRBV11-2
CDR3 protein: CASSLAGVTDTQYF; clone size: few; J gene: TRBJ2-3; V gene: TRBV6-5
CDR3 protein: CASSTSGGDPYEQYF; clone size: once; J gene: TRBJ2-7; V gene: TRBV6-5
CDR3 protein: CASSRDTSSREQYF; clone size: NA; J gene: TRBJ2-7; V gene: TRBV7-9
CDR3 protein: CASSPRTSGGGDEQYF; clone size: few; J gene: TRBJ2-7; V gene: TRBV5-1
CDR3 protein: CASSLMPLDTQYF; clone size: NA; J gene: TRBJ2-3; V gene: TRBV7-9
CDR3 protein: CASKTSVNYEQYF; clone size: NA; J gene: TRBJ2-7; V gene: TRBV2
CDR3 protein: CASSSTGTGAGTF; clone size: NA; J gene: TRBJ1-2; V gene: TRBV18
CDR3 protein: CASQGGYNYGYTF; clone size: NA; J gene: TRBJ1-2; V gene: TRBV28
CDR3 protein: CASSVTSGGDYNEQFF; clone size: NA; J gene: TRBJ2-1; V gene: TRBV7-3
CDR3 protein: CASSLAGVENEKLFF; clone size: NA; J gene: TRBJ1-4; V gene: TRBV7-9
CDR3 protein: CASILEGGPETQYF; clone size: NA; J gene: TRBJ2-5; V gene: TRBV27